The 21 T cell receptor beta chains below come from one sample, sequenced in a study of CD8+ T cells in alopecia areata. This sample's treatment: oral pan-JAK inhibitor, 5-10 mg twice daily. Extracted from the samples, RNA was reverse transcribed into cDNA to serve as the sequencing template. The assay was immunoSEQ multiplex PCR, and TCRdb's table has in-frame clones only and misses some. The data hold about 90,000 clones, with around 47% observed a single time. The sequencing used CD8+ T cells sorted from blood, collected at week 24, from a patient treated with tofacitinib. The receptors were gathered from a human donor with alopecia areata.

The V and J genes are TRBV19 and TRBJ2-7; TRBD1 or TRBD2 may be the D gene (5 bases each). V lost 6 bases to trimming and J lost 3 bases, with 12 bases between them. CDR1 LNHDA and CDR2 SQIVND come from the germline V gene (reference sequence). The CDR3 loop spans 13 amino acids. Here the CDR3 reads CASSPGRNYEQYF. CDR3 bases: TGTGCCAGTAGCCCGGGACGGAACTACGAGCAGTACTTC. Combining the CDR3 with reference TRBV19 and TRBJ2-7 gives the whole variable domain DGGITQSPKYLFRKEGQNVTLSCEQNLNHDAMYWYRQDPGQGLRLIYYSQIVNDFQKGDIAEGYSVSREKKESFPLTVTSAQKNPTAFYLCASSPGRNYEQYFGPGTRLTVT.

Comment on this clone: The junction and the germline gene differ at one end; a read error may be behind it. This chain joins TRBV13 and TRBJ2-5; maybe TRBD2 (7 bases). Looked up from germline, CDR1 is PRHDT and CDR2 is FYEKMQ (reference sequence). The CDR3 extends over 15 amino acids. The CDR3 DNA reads TGCGCCAGCAGCCAAGATGGCGGGGGCGGAGAGACCCAGTACTTC. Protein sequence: CASSQDGGGGETQYF.

As DNA, the CDR3 is TGTGCCAGCAGCAATAGACTAGCCCAAGGTACAGATACGCAGTATTTT. Protein: CASSNRLAQGTDTQYF. J is TRBJ2-3 and V is TRBV14; 7 nucleotides line up with TRBD2. The J segment lost 3 bases and the V segment lost 5 bases, leaving 11 bases of the junction unmatched. Germline CDR1 reads SGHDN; CDR2 reads FVKESK. This CDR3 region has 16 residues.

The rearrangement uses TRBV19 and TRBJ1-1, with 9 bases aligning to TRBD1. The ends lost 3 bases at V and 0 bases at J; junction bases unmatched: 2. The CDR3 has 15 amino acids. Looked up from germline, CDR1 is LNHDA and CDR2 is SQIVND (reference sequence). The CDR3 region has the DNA TGTGCCAGTAGTATGACAGGGGGATTGAACACTGAAGCTTTCTTT. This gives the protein CASSMTGGLNTEAFF.

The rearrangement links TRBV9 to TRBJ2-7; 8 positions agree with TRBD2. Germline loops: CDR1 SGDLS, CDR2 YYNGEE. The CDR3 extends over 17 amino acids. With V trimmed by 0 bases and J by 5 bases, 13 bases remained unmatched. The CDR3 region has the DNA TGTGCCAGCAGCGTAGGACCGTGGAGCGGGAGTGGCGACGAGCAGTACTTC. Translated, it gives CASSVGPWSGSGDEQYF.

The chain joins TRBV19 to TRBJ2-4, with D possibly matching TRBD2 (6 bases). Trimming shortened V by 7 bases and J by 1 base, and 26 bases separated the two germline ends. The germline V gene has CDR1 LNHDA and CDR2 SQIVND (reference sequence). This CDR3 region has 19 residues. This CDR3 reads CASMFVGTQPYAAKNIQYF. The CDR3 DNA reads TGTGCCAGTATGTTCGTGGGGACTCAACCCTATGCGGCCAAAAACATTCAGTACTTC. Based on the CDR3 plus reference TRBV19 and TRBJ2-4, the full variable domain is DGGITQSPKYLFRKEGQNVTLSCEQNLNHDAMYWYRQDPGQGLRLIYYSQIVNDFQKGDIAEGYSVSREKKESFPLTVTSAQKNPTAFYLCASMFVGTQPYAAKNIQYFGAGTRLSVL.

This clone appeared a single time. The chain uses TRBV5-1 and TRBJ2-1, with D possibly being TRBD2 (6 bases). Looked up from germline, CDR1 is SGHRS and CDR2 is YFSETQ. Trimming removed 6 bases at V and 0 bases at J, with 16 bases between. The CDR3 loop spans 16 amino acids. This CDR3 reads CASNPYSGISYNEQFF. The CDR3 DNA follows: TGCGCCAGCAACCCCTATAGCGGAATCTCCTACAATGAGCAGTTCTTC.

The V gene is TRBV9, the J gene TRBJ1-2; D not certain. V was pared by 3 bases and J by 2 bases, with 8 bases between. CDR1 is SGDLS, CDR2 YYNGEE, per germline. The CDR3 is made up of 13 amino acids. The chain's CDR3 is CASSGGENYGYTF. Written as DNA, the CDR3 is TGTGCCAGCAGCGGAGGAGAGAACTATGGCTACACCTTC.

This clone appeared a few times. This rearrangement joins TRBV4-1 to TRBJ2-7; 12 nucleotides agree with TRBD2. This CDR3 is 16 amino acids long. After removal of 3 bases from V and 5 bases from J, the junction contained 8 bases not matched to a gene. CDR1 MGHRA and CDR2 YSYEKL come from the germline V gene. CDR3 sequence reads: CASSQWDGLAGNEQYF. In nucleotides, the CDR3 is TGCGCCAGCAGCCAGTGGGACGGACTAGCGGGGAACGAGCAGTACTTC.

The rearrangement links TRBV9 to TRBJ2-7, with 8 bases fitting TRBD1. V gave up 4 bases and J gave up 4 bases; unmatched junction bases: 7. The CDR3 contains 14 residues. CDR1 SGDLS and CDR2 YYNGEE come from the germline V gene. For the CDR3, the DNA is TGTGCCAGCAGCTCTGGGACAGGTGCGTACGAGCAGTACTTC. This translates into CASSSGTGAYEQYF.

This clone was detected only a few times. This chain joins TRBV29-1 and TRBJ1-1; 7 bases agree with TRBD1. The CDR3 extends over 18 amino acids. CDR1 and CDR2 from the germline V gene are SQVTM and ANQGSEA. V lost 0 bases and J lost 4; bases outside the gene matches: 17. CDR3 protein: CSVEDWVEEGAGGTEAFF. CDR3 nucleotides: TGCAGCGTTGAAGATTGGGTGGAGGAGGGGGCAGGGGGCACTGAAGCTTTCTTT.

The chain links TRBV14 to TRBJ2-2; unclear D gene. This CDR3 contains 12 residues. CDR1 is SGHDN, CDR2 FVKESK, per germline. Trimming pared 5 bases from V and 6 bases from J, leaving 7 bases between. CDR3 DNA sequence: TGTGCCAGCAGCTGGGTGTCCGGGGAGCTGTTTTTT. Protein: CASSWVSGELFF.

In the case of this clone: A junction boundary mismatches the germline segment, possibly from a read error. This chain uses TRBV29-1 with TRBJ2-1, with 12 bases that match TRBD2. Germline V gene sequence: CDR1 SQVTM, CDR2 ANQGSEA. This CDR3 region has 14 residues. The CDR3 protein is CSVEGLAGYNEQFF. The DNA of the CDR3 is TGCAGCGTGGAAGGACTAGCGGGATACAATGAGCAGTTCTTC.

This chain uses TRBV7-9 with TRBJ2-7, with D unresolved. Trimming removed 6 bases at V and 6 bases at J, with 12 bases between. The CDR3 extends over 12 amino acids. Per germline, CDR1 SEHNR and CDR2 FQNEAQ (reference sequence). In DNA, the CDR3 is TGTGCCAGCAGTTCGGTGGATCGCGAGCAGTACTTC. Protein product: CASSSVDREQYF.

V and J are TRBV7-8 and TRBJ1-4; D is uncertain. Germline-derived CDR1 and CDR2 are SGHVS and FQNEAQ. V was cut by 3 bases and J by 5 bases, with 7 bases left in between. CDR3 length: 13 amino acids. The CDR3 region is CASSFVGNEKLFF. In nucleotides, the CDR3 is TGTGCCAGCAGCTTTGTAGGAAATGAAAAACTGTTTTTT.

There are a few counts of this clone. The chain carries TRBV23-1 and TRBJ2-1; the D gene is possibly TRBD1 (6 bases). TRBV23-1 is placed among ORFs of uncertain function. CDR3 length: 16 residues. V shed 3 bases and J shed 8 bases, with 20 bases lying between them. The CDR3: CASSQPQGKLGDEQFF. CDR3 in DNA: TGCGCCAGCAGTCAGCCCCAGGGGAAGTTAGGCGATGAGCAGTTCTTC.

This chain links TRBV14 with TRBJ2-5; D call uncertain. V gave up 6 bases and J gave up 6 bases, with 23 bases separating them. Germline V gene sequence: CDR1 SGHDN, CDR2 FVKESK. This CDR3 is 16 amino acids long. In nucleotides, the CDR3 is TGTGCCAGCAGTTTAATCGACCCAACCGGTTCGAAGACCCAGTACTTC. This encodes CASSLIDPTGSKTQYF. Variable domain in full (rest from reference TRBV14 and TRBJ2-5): EAGVTQFPSHSVIEKGQTVTLRCDPISGHDNLYWYRRVMGKEIKFLLHFVKESKQDESGMPNNRFLAERTGGTYSTLKVQPAELEDSGVYFCASSLIDPTGSKTQYFGPGTRLLVL.

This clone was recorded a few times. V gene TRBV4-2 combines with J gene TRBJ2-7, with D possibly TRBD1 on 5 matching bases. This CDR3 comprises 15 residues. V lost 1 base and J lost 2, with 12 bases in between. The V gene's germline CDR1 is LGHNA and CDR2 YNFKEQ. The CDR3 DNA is TGTGCCAGCAGCCAAGCTCAGGGCAATCCCTACGAGCAGTACTTC. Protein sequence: CASSQAQGNPYEQYF.

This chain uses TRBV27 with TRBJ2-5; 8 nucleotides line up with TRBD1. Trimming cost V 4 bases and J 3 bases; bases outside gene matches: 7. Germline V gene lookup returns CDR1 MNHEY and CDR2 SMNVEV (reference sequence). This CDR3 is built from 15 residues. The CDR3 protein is CASSSYAGGEETQYF. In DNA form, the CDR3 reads TGTGCCAGCAGTTCCTACGCAGGGGGCGAAGAGACCCAGTACTTC.

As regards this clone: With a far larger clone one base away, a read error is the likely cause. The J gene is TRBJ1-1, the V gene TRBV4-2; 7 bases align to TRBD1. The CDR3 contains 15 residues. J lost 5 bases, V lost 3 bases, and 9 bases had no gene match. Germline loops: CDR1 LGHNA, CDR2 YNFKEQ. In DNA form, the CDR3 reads TGTGCCAGCAGCCATCGACAGGGAGGCAGTACTGAAGCTTTCTTT. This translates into CASSHRQGGSTEAFF.

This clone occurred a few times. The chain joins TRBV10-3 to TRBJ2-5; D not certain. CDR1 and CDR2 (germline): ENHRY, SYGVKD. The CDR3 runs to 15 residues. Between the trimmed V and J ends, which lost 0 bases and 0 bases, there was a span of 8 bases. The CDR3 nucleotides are TGTGCCATCAGTGAGTCGGGCAGTTACCAAGAGACCCAGTACTTC. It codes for CAISESGSYQETQYF.